A single T cell receptor (beta chain) is shown here with its context. The method was immunoSEQ multiplex PCR; TCRdb's version includes in-frame clones alone and lacks a portion of them. The sample has about 110,000 clones; 88% are singletons. The sample comes from a study of blood T cell repertoires in COVID-19. Looking at the study overall: Whether acute or convalescent, the COVID-19 samples came from the United States, Italy and Spain. Sources were T cells, B-cell-depleted T cells, or PBMCs; the material itself was cDNA or gDNA.

The CDR3 loop spans 15 amino acids. Germline trimming cut 9 bases from V and 0 bases from J; bases unmatched to any gene: 7. Per the germline V gene, CDR1 is MNHEY and CDR2 is SVGAGI. This rearrangement joins TRBV6-5 to TRBJ1-5; TRBD1 aligns across 8 bases. Specimen: peripheral blood. The origin of this receptor is a human donor in a cohort sampled during active COVID-19. As DNA, the CDR3 is TGTGCCAGTCTCCTGGACAGGGTTAGCAATCAGCCCCAGCATTTT. Translating gives CASLLDRVSNQPQHF.